This entry lists 20 T cell receptor beta chains sequenced from one sample in a study of identifying expanded T cells in peripheral blood. Assay: immunoSEQ multiplex PCR; the TCRdb copy retains only in-frame clones and omits some. The sample consists of 100,000 or so clones, approximately 90% of them appearing once. Material for sequencing was blood. These receptors originate from a person between 18 and 70 years old in good health.

The chain links TRBV30 to TRBJ2-2; D is perhaps TRBD2 (6 bases). The CDR3 covers 14 residues. Germline CDR1 and CDR2: GTSNPN and SVGIG (reference sequence). V was pared by 1 base and J by 6 bases, with 12 bases between. CDR3 coding DNA: TGTGCCTGGAGTGGCCGGGGAGGTCCCGGGGAGCTGTTTTTT. Protein: CAWSGRGGPGELFF.

V gene TRBV6-1 combines with J gene TRBJ2-7, with 8 bases identical to TRBD1. With 6 bases clipped from V and 7 bases from J, the junction kept 11 bases outside the gene matches. The V gene's germline CDR1 is MNHNS and CDR2 SASEGT. The CDR3 spans 14 residues. CDR3 amino acids: CASSPQGDLLEQYF. Here the CDR3 DNA reads TGTGCCAGCAGCCCACAGGGGGACCTACTAGAGCAGTACTTC.

The V call is TRBV28, the J call TRBJ1-2; tentatively, D is TRBD1 (5 bases). Germline CDR1 reads MDHEN; CDR2 reads SYDVKM. The CDR3 spans 13 residues. V lost 3 bases and J lost 8, with 13 bases in between. CDR3 loop: CASSLSRKGGYTF. The CDR3 DNA follows: TGTGCCAGCAGTTTGTCCAGAAAGGGGGGCTACACCTTC.

The genes are TRBV12-1 and TRBJ1-2. TRBV12-1 is an annotated pseudogene. This CDR3 spans 18 amino acids. CDR3 protein: CASSHSPQDRPANYGYTF. The CDR3 nucleotides are TGTGCCAGCAGCCACAGTCCCCAGGACCGCCCCGCTAACTATGGCTACACCTTC.

This clone showed up just once. The chain employs TRBV7-7 and TRBJ1-5, with no clear D. The CDR3 contains 13 residues. Germline values: CDR1 SSHAT, CDR2 FNYEAQ (reference sequence). The V gene lost 2 bases and the J gene lost 6 bases, with 8 bases spanning the gap. The DNA of the CDR3 is TGTGCCAGCAGCTTAATAGTGACTCAGCCCCAGCATTTT. Translating it yields CASSLIVTQPQHF. Filled out from reference TRBV7-7 and TRBJ1-5, the complete variable domain reads GAGVSQSPRYKVTKRGQDVTLRCDPISSHATLYWYQQALGQGPEFLTYFNYEAQPDKSGLPSDRFSAERPEGSISTLTIQRTEQRDSAMYRCASSLIVTQPQHFGDGTRLSIL.

The chain links TRBV4-3 to TRBJ2-5; 9 nucleotides agree with TRBD1. V trimming: 2 bases; J trimming: 5 bases; junction bases outside the gene matches: 9. The germline gives CDR1 LGHNA, CDR2 YSLEER. This CDR3 spans 16 amino acids. The CDR3 region has the DNA TGCGCCAGCAGCCAACAACCGGGACAGGGAGAGGAGACCCAGTACTTC. This encodes CASSQQPGQGEETQYF.

The V and J genes are TRBV7-2 and TRBJ1-1, with a possible D match to TRBD1 (5 bases). Germline V gene data show CDR1 as SGHTA and CDR2 as FQGNSA. With 2 bases removed from V and 3 bases from J, the gap between germline ends came to 16 bases. The CDR3 contains 16 residues. The CDR3 loop reads CASSLTLRDGYTEAFF. CDR3 sequence (DNA): TGTGCCAGCAGCTTAACTCTCAGGGACGGATACACTGAAGCTTTCTTT.

V and J are TRBV5-1 and TRBJ1-2, with D unresolved. Germline V gives CDR1 SGHRS, CDR2 YFSETQ. The V gene lost 0 bases and the J gene lost 3 bases, with 9 bases spanning the gap. The CDR3 is 14 amino acids. This CDR3 reads CASSLELGDYGYTF. DNA of the CDR3: TGCGCCAGCAGCTTGGAGTTAGGTGACTATGGCTACACCTTC.

The genes are TRBV6-6 and TRBJ2-4, with TRBD2 identical over 7 bases. Germline CDR1 and CDR2: MNHNY and SVGAGI (reference sequence). V was pared by 7 bases and J by 6 bases, with 3 bases of the junction left unmatched. This CDR3 spans 12 amino acids. This CDR3 is CASMSGGNIQYF. CDR3 DNA: TGTGCCAGCATGTCGGGGGGAAACATTCAGTACTTC.

The chain combines TRBV5-6 with TRBJ2-3; no reliable D call. The CDR3 spans 14 residues. Germline V gene lookup returns CDR1 SGHDT and CDR2 YYEEEE. V dropped 0 bases and J dropped 2 bases, with 7 bases sitting between them. CDR3 amino acids: CASSLAGNTDTQYF. The CDR3 DNA reads TGTGCCAGCAGCTTGGCCGGAAACACAGATACGCAGTATTTT.

The table lists this clone with a count of one. The V and J genes are TRBV29-1 and TRBJ1-1; possible D gene TRBD1, 6 bases. Germline-derived CDR1 and CDR2 are SQVTM and ANQGSEA. V shed 2 bases and J shed 4 bases, with 14 bases lying between them. The CDR3 has 14 amino acids. This CDR3 is CSVESVGAGTEAFF. The CDR3 DNA sequence: TGCAGCGTTGAATCCGTGGGGGCGGGCACTGAAGCTTTCTTT. The whole variable domain, remainder taken from reference TRBV29-1 and TRBJ1-1, is SAVISQKPSRDICQRGTSLTIQCQVDSQVTMMFWYRQQPGQSLTLIATANQGSEATYESGFVIDKFPISRPNLTFSTLTVSNMSPEDSSIYLCSVESVGAGTEAFFGQGTRLTVV.

This clone was counted once. The junction shows a germline mismatch at one end, possibly a read error. The chain recombines TRBV5-1 with TRBJ2-3; 7 nucleotides line up with TRBD2. Germline CDR1 reads SGHRS; CDR2 reads YFSETQ. The CDR3 contains 13 residues. The CDR3 DNA sequence: TGCACCAGCAGCTTGGGAGGGACAGATACGCAGTATTTT. Translating it yields CTSSLGGTDTQYF.

The sample holds a few counts of this clone. The chain has TRBV2 and TRBJ1-2, with no clear D. The CDR3 runs to 13 residues. Germline lookup yields CDR1 SNHLY and CDR2 FYNNEI. V lost 3 bases and J 4 bases, leaving 9 bases between the germline ends. The CDR3 nucleotides read TGTGCCAGCAGTGAGGACTACTTCTATGGCTACACCTTC. This gives the protein CASSEDYFYGYTF.

The chain links TRBV9 to TRBJ2-2; D is ambiguous. The germline V gene encodes CDR1 SGDLS and CDR2 YYNGEE. Deletions cut 0 bases from V and 1 base from J, with 4 bases between. The CDR3 consists of 14 residues. The CDR3 sequence is CASSVGVNTGELFF. The CDR3, as DNA: TGTGCCAGCAGCGTAGGGGTGAACACCGGGGAGCTGTTTTTT.

The chain combines TRBV30 with TRBJ2-2, with D uncertain. Germline CDR1 and CDR2: GTSNPN and SVGIG (reference sequence). Trimming removed 7 bases at V and 6 bases at J, with 21 bases between. The CDR3 covers 15 residues. In nucleotides, the CDR3 is TGTGCCTCGGAGTGGGGTGACCGATCGGCCGGGGAGCTGTTTTTT. This codes for CASEWGDRSAGELFF.

The V and J genes are TRBV6-1 and TRBJ2-7, with 8 bases matching TRBD1. J gave up 0 bases and V 0 bases, and 4 bases lay outside the gene matches. The germline V gene has CDR1 MNHNS and CDR2 SASEGT. The CDR3 extends over 16 amino acids. The CDR3 DNA is TGTGCCAGCAGTGAAGCGAAGACAGGGGACTCCTACGAGCAGTACTTC. It translates to CASSEAKTGDSYEQYF.

This clone has just one count. This rearrangement joins TRBV9 to TRBJ2-1; 13 bases align to TRBD2. Germline-derived CDR1 and CDR2 are SGDLS and YYNGEE. V was clipped by 4 bases and J by 13 bases; unmatched bases: 8. CDR3 length: 14 residues. The CDR3 is CASSLRTSGGSQFF. For the CDR3, the DNA is TGTGCCAGCAGCCTTCGGACTAGCGGGGGTTCACAGTTCTTC.

Regarding this clone: An end of the junction does not agree with germline; a read error may underlie this. V gene TRBV19 combines with J gene TRBJ2-7; D ambiguous. The germline gives CDR1 LNHDA, CDR2 SQIVND (reference sequence). The CDR3 extends over 11 amino acids. CDR3 region: CASSVSDVVIF. The CDR3, as DNA: TGTGCCAGTAGTGTGTCCGACGTAGTGATCTTC.

The chain is built from TRBV27 and TRBJ1-5; D ambiguous. CDR3 length equals 14 residues. Trimming cost V 10 bases and J 3 bases, with 16 bases left between them. Germline CDR1 is MNHEY and CDR2 is SMNVEV (reference sequence). CDR3 bases: TGTGCCACTTCGGAGAGACGGTTCAATCAGCCCCAGCATTTT. Translation: CATSERRFNQPQHF.

This chain joins TRBV29-1 and TRBJ1-1, with D maybe TRBD1 (5 bases). The CDR3 is 14 amino acids. Germline assignment: CDR1 SQVTM and CDR2 ANQGSEA. Between the trimmed V and J ends, which lost 1 base and 6 bases, there was a span of 15 bases. CDR3 in amino acids: CSVEVVVWGAEAFF. Written as DNA, the CDR3 is TGCAGCGTTGAAGTCGTTGTCTGGGGCGCTGAAGCTTTCTTT.